The 18 T cell receptor beta chains listed next were all sequenced from one sample in a study of shared clonotypes between healthy human individuals. Clones were sequenced by immunoSEQ multiplex PCR, and TCRdb holds only the in-frame ones, with some missing. The sample shows millions of clones, more than 85% of them seen only once. The sample was naive CD4+ T cells from PBMCs. Indicated subset: CD45RA+ positively selected. The origin of the receptors is a young man in good health. Some clones in this sample may be carry-over from other donors' samples.

The chain has TRBV7-2 and TRBJ1-4; maybe TRBD1 (5 bases). V shed 5 bases and J shed 13 bases, with 17 bases lying between them. Germline CDR1 reads SGHTA; CDR2 reads FQGNSA. This CDR3 has 13 residues. The CDR3 reads CASSPGGGLGLFF. As DNA, the CDR3 is TGTGCCAGCAGCCCTGGTGGGGGTTTGGGACTGTTTTTT.

This chain links TRBV29-1 with TRBJ2-7; 8 bases map to TRBD2. Unmatched junction bases numbered 8, after V lost 4 bases and J lost 3 bases. Germline V gene data show CDR1 as SQVTM and CDR2 as ANQGSEA. This CDR3 region has 14 residues. The CDR3 bases are TGCAGCGTTGGAGCGAGGACTAGCAGCTACGAGCAGTACTTC. Translating it yields CSVGARTSSYEQYF.

The chain recombines TRBV4-3 with TRBJ2-1; D unclear. There are 16 residues in the CDR3. The germline CDR1 and CDR2 sequences are LGHNA and YSLEER. V was cut by 4 bases and J by 2 bases, with 15 bases left in between. The CDR3 coding sequence is TGCGCCAGCAGCCTTCGAAGGGTACACCCCTACAATGAGCAGTTCTTC. Its protein product is CASSLRRVHPYNEQFF.

This sequence joins TRBV7-9 and TRBJ2-7; D is possibly TRBD1 (6 bases). CDR3 length: 14 amino acids. Germline values: CDR1 SEHNR, CDR2 FQNEAQ (reference sequence). Trimming pared 5 bases from V and 6 bases from J, leaving 17 bases between. The DNA for the CDR3 is TGTGCCAGCAGCGCCGGGACAAATAGAGCCGAGCAGTACTTC. This translates into CASSAGTNRAEQYF.

A few counts support this clone. V and J are TRBV5-1 and TRBJ2-7; no firm D call. The CDR3 contains 12 residues. With 0 bases removed from V and 6 bases from J, the gap between germline ends came to 7 bases. Germline assignment: CDR1 SGHRS and CDR2 YFSETQ. In DNA, the CDR3 is TGCGCCAGCAGCTTGGAAGGGTCCGAGCAGTACTTC. It codes for CASSLEGSEQYF.

The chain carries TRBV9 and TRBJ1-2; D possibly corresponds to TRBD1 (5 bases). V was pared by 7 bases and J by 8 bases, with 21 bases between. Germline loops: CDR1 SGDLS, CDR2 YYNGEE. The CDR3 sequence is 14 residues long. This CDR3 reads CASGGTPRFEGYTF. The CDR3 coding sequence is TGTGCCAGCGGGGGGACCCCCAGATTTGAAGGCTACACCTTC.

V is TRBV12-5 and J is TRBJ2-7; no reliable D call. Germline V lookup: CDR1 LGHNT, CDR2 FRNRAP. The V end was cut by 5 bases, the J end by 7 bases, with 12 bases between. The CDR3 extends over 12 amino acids. The CDR3 sequence is CASGPGISEQYF. CDR3 nucleotide sequence: TGTGCTAGTGGTCCGGGCATTTCGGAGCAGTACTTC.

The chain employs TRBV10-1 and TRBJ2-6, with D tentatively TRBD1 (6 bases). V was shortened by 4 bases and J by 4 bases, with 11 bases between the two germline ends. This CDR3 is built from 15 residues. In germline, CDR1 is WNHNN, CDR2 SYGVQD (reference sequence). The CDR3 is CASSATGTGANVLTF. The CDR3 DNA sequence: TGCGCCAGCAGTGCTACAGGGACCGGGGCCAACGTCCTGACTTTC.

The gene calls are TRBV2 and TRBJ1-5; 7 positions agree with TRBD1. J was trimmed by 4 bases and V by 6 bases; bases with no gene match: 6. Germline values: CDR1 SNHLY, CDR2 FYNNEI. The CDR3 extends over 14 amino acids. CDR3 sequence reads: CASRERGLNQPQHF. The CDR3 bases are TGTGCCAGCAGGGAAAGGGGGCTAAATCAGCCCCAGCATTTT.

On this clone: Other nucleotide sequences in the sample specify the same CDR3. This chain uses TRBV5-1 with TRBJ2-7, with D hard to call. The germline CDR1 and CDR2 sequences are SGHRS and YFSETQ. The V and J ends lost 0 bases and 0 bases respectively, with 10 bases between them. The CDR3 runs 15 residues. The CDR3 spells CASSLAGRSSYEQYF. The CDR3 region has the DNA TGCGCCAGCAGCTTGGCGGGCAGGAGCTCCTACGAGCAGTACTTC.

Comment on this clone: The same CDR3 also results from other DNA sequences found in this sample. This chain connects TRBV28 to TRBJ2-7; TRBD2 agrees at 13 bases. The length of the CDR3 is 15 residues. The V gene end was trimmed by 3 bases and the J gene end by 4 bases; junction bases not matched to a gene: 3. Germline CDR1 and CDR2: MDHEN and SYDVKM. CDR3 residues: CASSFRTSGSYEQYF. CDR3 sequence (DNA): TGTGCCAGCAGTTTCCGGACTAGCGGGAGTTACGAGCAGTACTTC.

A word on this clone: The DNA is left out, because the CDR3 cannot be placed on it with certainty; the CDR3 is given as TCRdb lists it. This chain connects TRBV30 to TRBJ2-1; the table's D call, TRBD1, has no DNA check behind it. Per the germline V gene, CDR1 is GTSNPN and CDR2 is SVGIG (reference sequence). Counting both end residues, the CDR3 totals 11 amino acids. CDR3 amino acids: CAWGSGAGRVF.

This rearrangement joins TRBV28 to TRBJ1-3; D gene unclear. The CDR3 is made up of 14 amino acids. Per germline, CDR1 MDHEN and CDR2 SYDVKM. V lost 6 bases to trimming and J lost 5 bases, with 14 bases between them. CDR3 protein: CASRSPGARNTIYF. The CDR3 nucleotides read TGTGCCAGCAGATCACCAGGAGCGAGAAACACCATATATTTT.

This chain joins TRBV11-2 and TRBJ2-7; 8 bases align to TRBD1. Trimming at V came to 5 bases and at J to 0 bases, leaving 9 bases not matched to a gene. CDR3 length: 16 residues. CDR1 and CDR2 from the germline V gene are SGHAT and FQNNGV. CDR3 residues: CASSPRQGHSSYEQYF. CDR3 in DNA: TGTGCCAGCAGCCCTCGACAGGGGCACTCCTCCTACGAGCAGTACTTC.

Regarding this clone: Other DNA sequences of this sample code for an identical CDR3. The chain couples TRBV19 to TRBJ1-3, with unresolved D. Trimming took off 4 bases at V and 0 bases at J, with 10 bases between the two ends. The length of the CDR3 is 15 residues. Looked up from germline, CDR1 is LNHDA and CDR2 is SQIVND (reference sequence). CDR3 sequence: CASSTGRSSGNTIYF. For the CDR3, the DNA is TGTGCCAGTAGTACTGGACGCAGCTCTGGAAACACCATATATTTT.

This chain links TRBV5-1 with TRBJ1-1; no reliable D call. The CDR3 totals 14 residues. Germline V CDR1 and CDR2: SGHRS, YFSETQ. Trimming cost V 2 bases and J 4 bases, with 12 bases left between them. The CDR3 region is CASSFDVESTEAFF. CDR3 nucleotides: TGCGCCAGCAGCTTTGATGTGGAGAGCACTGAAGCTTTCTTT. The whole variable domain, filled in from reference TRBV5-1 and TRBJ1-1, reads KAGVTQTPRYLIKTRGQQVTLSCSPISGHRSVSWYQQTPGQGLQFLFEYFSETQRNKGNFPGRFSGRQFSNSRSEMNVSTLELGDSALYLCASSFDVESTEAFFGQGTRLTVV.

Comments on this clone: One end of the junction fails to match germline, which may point to a read error. The chain couples TRBV4-2 to TRBJ1-2; D might be TRBD1 (6 bases). There are 17 residues in the CDR3. Germline loops: CDR1 LGHNA, CDR2 YNFKEQ. CDR3 in DNA: TGTGCCAGCAACCAAGGTCTCACAGGGCGAATTGGCTATGGCTACACCTTC. Its translation is CASNQGLTGRIGYGYTF.

This clone was observed a single time. The rearrangement links TRBV7-9 to TRBJ1-1; possible D gene TRBD1, 5 bases. Trimming removed 5 bases at V and 3 bases at J, with 13 bases between. Looked up from germline, CDR1 is SEHNR and CDR2 is FQNEAQ (reference sequence). This CDR3 has 14 amino acids. This CDR3 reads CASSQNAGDTEAFF. The DNA of the CDR3 is TGTGCCAGCAGCCAGAATGCGGGGGACACTGAAGCTTTCTTT.